This TCR beta chain was recorded in a study of T cell repertoires in cytomegalovirus infection. Turning to the study itself: Through public TCR beta signatures, both CMV infection and matching HLA type were indicated. Findings and caveats of the study: Pooled public TCR beta family frequency picked out CMV carriers with the relevant HLA. In two of eight donors, the top clonotype was HLA-C-restricted CMV-specific.

In this sample, this clonotype turned up a few times. Its specificity is unknown. V lost 1 base and J lost 4; bases outside the gene matches: 7. Looked up from germline, CDR1 is MNHNS and CDR2 is SASEGT. This CDR3 is built from 16 residues. A single record per CDR3 protein comes from TCRdb applying MiXCR to the reads. The sample carries about 360,000 distinct CDR3 sequences, less than 20% recorded once. The sample comprised PBMCs. The receptor comes from a human donor in good health (CMV status not recorded). Some clones in this sample may be carry-over from other donors' samples. The chain couples TRBV6-1 to TRBJ1-2; 9 nucleotides align to TRBD1. The CDR3: CASSEDQLQGAYGYTF. The CDR3 bases are TGTGCCAGCAGTGAAGATCAATTACAGGGGGCCTATGGCTACACCTTC.